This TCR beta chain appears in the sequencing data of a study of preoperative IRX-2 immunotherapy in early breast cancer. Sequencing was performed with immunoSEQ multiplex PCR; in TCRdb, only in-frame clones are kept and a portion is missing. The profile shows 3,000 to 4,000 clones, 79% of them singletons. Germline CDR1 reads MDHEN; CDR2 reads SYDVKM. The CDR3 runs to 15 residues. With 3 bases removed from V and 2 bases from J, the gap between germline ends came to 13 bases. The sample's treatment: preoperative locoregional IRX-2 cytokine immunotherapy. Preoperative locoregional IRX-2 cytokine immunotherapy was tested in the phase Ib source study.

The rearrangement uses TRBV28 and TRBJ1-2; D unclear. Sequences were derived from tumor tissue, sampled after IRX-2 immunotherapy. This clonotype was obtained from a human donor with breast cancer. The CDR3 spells CASSFLGQRNYGYTF. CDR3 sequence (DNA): TGTGCCAGCAGTTTCTTGGGCCAGAGAAACTATGGCTACACCTTC.